These T cell receptor beta chains were read from a single sample in a study of T cells after yellow fever vaccination. A single record per CDR3 protein comes from TCRdb applying MiXCR to the 5' RACE reads. The sample lists under 300,000 distinct CDR3 sequences; less than 7.5% were seen once. Sequenced here: CD4+ T cells sorted from PBMCs, sampled on the day of the yellow fever booster vaccination. These receptors were taken from a man between 25 and 39 years old who received the YFV17D yellow fever vaccine. CDR3s include the opening cysteine and the closing phenylalanine or tryptophan. D genes are given only for firm matches. Only some rows state a clone size, as once, few, many or a class for expanded clones.

J gene,clone size,D gene,V gene,CDR3 DNA,CDR3 protein
TRBJ2-7,many,-,TRBV7-2,TGTGCCAGCAGCTCCTGGGGAGGCTCGAAGTACTTC,CASSSWGGSKYF
TRBJ2-3,many,-,TRBV3-1,TGTGCCAGCAGCCAAGACACAGATACGCAGTATTTT,CASSQDTDTQYF
TRBJ2-2,-,-,TRBV9,TGTGCCAGCAGCGTAGATGGTAGCACCGGGGAGCTGTTTTTT,CASSVDGSTGELFF
TRBJ2-2,many,-,TRBV7-6,TGTGCCAGCAGCGCGATGACCCACACCGGGGAGCTGTTTTTT,CASSAMTHTGELFF
TRBJ2-4,-,TRBD2,TRBV6-2/TRBV6-3,TGTGCCAGCAGTTCGTCCGGGACTAGCGGGAGGCAGCCCAAAAACATTCAGTACTTC,CASSSSGTSGRQPKNIQYF
TRBJ2-5,-,-,TRBV24-1,TGTGCCACCAGTGATCCCGGGGGCGATGAGACCCAGTACTTC,CATSDPGGDETQYF
TRBJ2-2,once,TRBD1,TRBV27,TGTGCCAGCAGTTTATTAGGAACAGGGGTTTCGGGGAAGCTGTTTTTT,CASSLLGTGVSGKLFF
TRBJ2-1,few,TRBD2,TRBV6-2/TRBV6-3,TGTGCCAGCAGTTACTCTTTAACTAGCGGCGCCTACAATGAGCAGTTCTTC,CASSYSLTSGAYNEQFF
TRBJ2-1,-,-,TRBV7-3,TGTGCCAGCAGTACCTTCGGGGCCGGAGGTGAGCAGTTCTTC,CASSTFGAGGEQFF
TRBJ2-2,few,TRBD1,TRBV12-3/TRBV12-4,TGTGCCAGCAAAATACAGGGGGCGGGCACCGGGGAGCTGTTTTTT,CASKIQGAGTGELFF
TRBJ2-3,many,TRBD2,TRBV20-1,TGCAGTGCTACCGCGACTAGCGGCCCTCATCGGGATACGCAGTATTTT,CSATATSGPHRDTQYF
TRBJ2-3,few,-,TRBV24-1,TGTGCCACCAGTGCAACCGACGGGAAGGGGACAGATACGCAGTATTTT,CATSATDGKGTDTQYF
TRBJ2-7,many,-,TRBV21-1,TGTGCCAGCAGGAAGACTAGCTCCTACGAGCAGTACTTC,CASRKTSSYEQYF
TRBJ2-5,many,-,TRBV5-1,TGCGCCAGCAGCCGAACGGAGACCCAGTACTTC,CASSRTETQYF
TRBJ2-3,few,-,TRBV10-3,TGTGCCATCTCCCTAGCCCCGGCGGCAGATACGCAGTATTTT,CAISLAPAADTQYF
TRBJ2-1,-,TRBD2,TRBV11-1,TGTGCCTCTACGCCCGCGGGAGGTCCAATCCTATCATCCTACAATGAGCAGTTCTTC,CASTPAGGPILSSYNEQFF
TRBJ2-2,-,-,TRBV20-1,TGCAGTGCTAGCCTTGCGGGCACCGGGGAGCTGTTTTTT,CSASLAGTGELFF
TRBJ2-1,-,TRBD2,TRBV6-1,TGTGCCAGCAGGCCCCGGGACTACAGAAGATTAGAGCAGTTCTTC,CASRPRDYRRLEQFF
TRBJ1-1,many,TRBD1,TRBV19,TGTGCCAGTAGTAGGTACAGGGGGGACACTGAAGCTTTCTTT,CASSRYRGDTEAFF
TRBJ2-4,many,TRBD2,TRBV20-1,TGCAGTGCGGCTGGACTAGCGACCAAAAACATTCAGTACTTC,CSAAGLATKNIQYF
TRBJ2-7,many,-,TRBV6-1,TGTGCCAGCAGTGAAGTCGACTCTAGTGGCTGGGGATTC,CASSEVDSSGWGF
TRBJ1-1,few,-,TRBV6-1,TGTGCCAGCAGAGCTCGAGGGGGGAACACTGAAGCTTTCTTT,CASRARGGNTEAFF
TRBJ2-1,few,TRBD2,TRBV5-6,TGTGCCAGCAGCCCGCAAAGTAGCGGGAGCCTGCAGTTCTTC,CASSPQSSGSLQFF
TRBJ2-3,few,-,TRBV7-9,TGTGCCAGCAGCTTAGTTTCGCGGGGCACAGATACGCAGTATTTT,CASSLVSRGTDTQYF
TRBJ2-1,-,-,TRBV3-1,TGTGCCAGCAAACAGTACAATGAGCAGTTCTTC,CASKQYNEQFF
TRBJ2-2,many,-,TRBV30,TGTGCCTGGGACACCTCGAACACCGGGGAGCTGTTTTTT,CAWDTSNTGELFF
TRBJ1-1,many,-,TRBV5-1,TGCGCCAGCAGCTTGGGGGCGGACTCCGGCACTGAAGCTTTCTTT,CASSLGADSGTEAFF
TRBJ2-6,many,TRBD1,TRBV5-1,TGCGCCAGCAGCCAGACAGGGCCTGGGGCCAACGTCCTGACTTTC,CASSQTGPGANVLTF
TRBJ2-3,many,-,TRBV20-1,TGCAGTGCTAGACGGGGTCCTAGCACAGATACGCAGTATTTT,CSARRGPSTDTQYF
TRBJ2-3,many,-,TRBV20-1,TGCAGTGCGAAGACAGGCACAGATACGCAGTATTTT,CSAKTGTDTQYF
TRBJ2-5,many,-,TRBV14,TGTGCCAGCACCCGCTCCGCCAGCATCCGGGAGACCCAGTACTTC,CASTRSASIRETQYF
TRBJ2-1,many,TRBD2,TRBV28,TGTGCCAGCAGTTTGGGCGGGACTAGAGGTAACAATGAGCAGTTCTTC,CASSLGGTRGNNEQFF
TRBJ2-7,few,TRBD2,TRBV15,TGTGCCACCAGCCCGACTAGCGGGGTTTACGAGCAGTACTTC,CATSPTSGVYEQYF
TRBJ2-2,few,TRBD2,TRBV20-1,TGCAGTGCTAGGGCGGGAGGCACCGGGGAGCTGTTTTTT,CSARAGGTGELFF
TRBJ2-5,many,-,TRBV15,TGTGCCACCAGAGGGTCTCAAGAGACCCAGTACTTC,CATRGSQETQYF
TRBJ2-1,-,TRBD2,TRBV18,TGTGCCAGCTCACCACCACTAGCGGGCAAGAATGAGCAGTTCTTC,CASSPPLAGKNEQFF
TRBJ2-3,-,-,TRBV18,TGTGCCAGCTCACCACTAAGCACTCACACAGATACGCAGTATTTT,CASSPLSTHTDTQYF
TRBJ2-2,many,TRBD1,TRBV6-5,TGTGCCAGCAGTTTCCCGGGACAGGGGGTCGGGGAGCTGTTTTTT,CASSFPGQGVGELFF
TRBJ2-3,-,TRBD2,TRBV29-1,TGCAGCGTTGGGGACGGGGGGACAGATACGCAGTATTTT,CSVGDGGTDTQYF
TRBJ2-6,many,-,TRBV5-5,TGTGCCAGCAGCCTCCAGGGGAGTGGGGCCAACGTCCTGACTTTC,CASSLQGSGANVLTF
TRBJ2-2,many,-,TRBV7-8,TGTGCCAGCAGCTTAGCTCAGTTTGGCACCGGGGAGCTGTTTTTT,CASSLAQFGTGELFF
TRBJ2-5,-,TRBD1,TRBV27,TGTGCCAGCAGCCGTACGACAGGGATAATACAAGAGACCCAGTACTTC,CASSRTTGIIQETQYF
TRBJ2-2,-,-,TRBV4-3,TGCGCCAGCAGCCAGATTATTAGAGCCGGCACCGGGGAGCTGTTTTTT,CASSQIIRAGTGELFF
TRBJ1-2,few,-,TRBV29-1,TGCAGCGTTGTTCGGGACACATCGAACTATGGCTACACCTTC,CSVVRDTSNYGYTF
TRBJ2-4,many,TRBD1,TRBV12-3/TRBV12-4,TGTGCCAGCCTACGACAGGGGCGGAACATTCAGTACTTC,CASLRQGRNIQYF